The next 23 T cell receptor beta chains were all read from a single sample in a study of regulatory T cells in long-lasting Graves disease. The time point is: newly diagnosed GD, antithyroid drugs for less than 3 months. The authors made the TCR library using RNA they extracted from PBMCs. Arm-PCR of CDR3 regions and iRepertoire HTBI primers were the basis on which TCR beta libraries were built. TCRdb called the multiplex PCR reads again in MiXCR, with one record for every CDR3 protein. This sample carries under 450,000 distinct CDR3 sequences, approximately 12% of them seen once, and the ten largest clones take around 18%. These data also featured in a second study, about T cells in Graves' hyperthyroidism and ophthalmopathy.

Material: peripheral blood mononuclear cells (PBMCs), obtained at new diagnosis, from a patient treated with antithyroid drugs. These receptors originate from a woman aged 18-29 years with Graves disease.

This clonotype was recorded at least ten times. J is TRBJ2-7 and V is TRBV2, with D possibly being TRBD1 or TRBD2 (5 bases each). This CDR3 has 14 residues. Deletions cut 10 bases from V and 4 bases from J, with 20 bases between. In germline, CDR1 is SNHLY, CDR2 FYNNEI. The CDR3 DNA sequence: TGTGCCACTATCGGGGCTAGCATTATGTACGAGCAGTACTTC. It specifies CATIGASIMYEQYF.

This clonotype appeared many times. The V and J genes are TRBV12-3 or TRBV12-4 and TRBJ2-3; D perhaps matches TRBD1 (6 bases). The CDR3 runs to 14 residues. V was shortened by 3 bases and J by 1 base, with 8 bases between the two germline ends. CDR3 nucleotides: TGTGCCAGCAGTTTCAACAGGGGCACAGATACGCAGTATTTT. Translated, it gives CASSFNRGTDTQYF.

This clonotype was detected ten times or more. The chain employs TRBV18 and TRBJ1-1; D is unresolved. V shed 3 bases and J shed 8 bases, with 25 bases lying between them. Looked up from germline, CDR1 is KGHSH and CDR2 is LQKENI. The CDR3 runs to 17 residues. This CDR3 reads CASSPTKQPPFSSEAFF. For the CDR3, the DNA is TGTGCCAGCTCACCTACAAAACAACCTCCTTTTTCTTCCGAAGCTTTCTTT.

In its sample, this clonotype was seen many times. V usage is TRBV28 and J usage is TRBJ2-1; D possibly matches TRBD1 or TRBD2 (5 bases each). The germline gives CDR1 MDHEN, CDR2 SYDVKM. CDR3 length: 15 amino acids. V lost 5 bases and J 10 bases, leaving 21 bases between the germline ends. This CDR3 is CASSPRGGAAREQFF. The CDR3 DNA reads TGTGCCAGCAGTCCACGTGGGGGAGCAGCAAGGGAGCAGTTCTTC.

This clonotype was seen a few times. Germline and junction disagree at one end, which may indicate a read error. The chain uses TRBV4-1 and TRBJ1-1, with D tentatively TRBD1 (5 bases). The CDR3 runs 14 residues. CDR1 and CDR2 from the germline V gene are MGHRA and YSYEKL. CDR3 bases: TGCGCCGGCAGCCGACAGAACATGAACACTGAAGCTTTCTTT. This encodes CAGSRQNMNTEAFF.

This clonotype was counted at least ten times. The V and J genes are TRBV27 and TRBJ2-7; 7 bases align to TRBD2. Germline V CDR1 and CDR2: MNHEY, SMNVEV (reference sequence). Losses at the gene ends were 6 bases for V and 3 bases for J; bases not matched to a gene: 11. The CDR3 contains 15 residues. CDR3 residues: CASRAGLAAHYEQYF. Written as DNA, the CDR3 is TGTGCCAGCAGGGCTGGGCTAGCGGCCCACTACGAGCAGTACTTC.

This clonotype has a count of ten or more. The V gene is TRBV20-1, the J gene TRBJ1-5; 7 nucleotides agree with TRBD1. The CDR3 covers 13 residues. V lost 4 bases and J lost 1; bases outside the gene matches: 1. Germline values: CDR1 DFQATT, CDR2 SNEGSKA (reference sequence). The CDR3 DNA sequence: TGCAGTGCTATGACAGGGAGCAATCAGCCCCAGCATTTT. As protein: CSAMTGSNQPQHF.

This clonotype has a count of ten or more. This chain joins TRBV7-8 and TRBJ2-1; D perhaps matches TRBD2 (5 bases). V gave up 3 bases and J gave up 6 bases, with 18 bases separating them. This CDR3 has 16 residues. Germline CDR1 SGHVS, CDR2 FQNEAQ. CDR3 sequence (DNA): TGTGCCAGCAGCTTGCCCCTAGCAACGACTACCAATGAGCAGTTCTTC. Translation gives CASSLPLATTTNEQFF.

This clonotype was counted at least ten times. The V and J genes are TRBV5-4 and TRBJ2-1; D unresolved. The CDR3 length is 11 residues. Germline CDR1 reads SGHNT; CDR2 reads YYREEE (reference sequence). The ends were cut back, 2 bases at V and 8 bases at J, with 5 bases in the middle. Written as DNA, the CDR3 is TGTGCCAGCAGCTTCACGCATGAGCAGTTCTTC. Encoded protein: CASSFTHEQFF. The whole variable domain, remainder taken from reference TRBV5-4 and TRBJ2-1, is ETGVTQSPTHLIKTRGQQVTLRCSSQSGHNTVSWYQQALGQGPQFIFQYYREEENGRGNFPPRFSGLQFPNYSSELNVNALELDDSALYLCASSFTHEQFFGPGTRLTVL.

This clonotype was observed many times. The genes are TRBV20-1 and TRBJ1-5, with 7 bases fitting TRBD1. This CDR3 is built from 15 residues. CDR1 and CDR2 (germline): DFQATT, SNEGSKA (reference sequence). V was pared by 0 bases and J by 1 base, with 3 bases of the junction left unmatched. Here the CDR3 reads CSARETGTSNQPQHF. CDR3 DNA sequence: TGCAGTGCTAGAGAGACAGGGACGAGCAATCAGCCCCAGCATTTT.

This clonotype was found many times. V is TRBV28 and J is TRBJ2-7, with D unresolved. This CDR3 is 15 amino acids long. From germline, CDR1 is MDHEN and CDR2 SYDVKM. V gave up 2 bases and J gave up 3 bases, with 14 bases separating them. The CDR3 DNA follows: TGTGCCAGCAGTTTACGCCTCGGCCAGGTCTACGAGCAGTACTTC. It encodes CASSLRLGQVYEQYF.

This clonotype was seen many times. The V and J genes are TRBV28 and TRBJ2-5, with D possibly TRBD2 on 6 matching bases. The germline V gene has CDR1 MDHEN and CDR2 SYDVKM. The V and J ends lost 4 bases and 3 bases respectively, with 15 bases between them. CDR3 length: 15 residues. CDR3 coding DNA: TGTGCCAGCAGTTCCTCCTTGGGGGGAAAAGAGACCCAGTACTTC. It codes for CASSSSLGGKETQYF.

The chain employs TRBV10-2 and TRBJ2-1; D perhaps matches TRBD2 (5 bases). CDR3 length: 17 residues. Germline values: CDR1 WSHSY, CDR2 SAAADI. V was pared by 2 bases and J by 5 bases, with 19 bases between. In DNA, the CDR3 is TGCGCCAGCAGTGAGGTAATACTACGGGGAGCGAACAATGAGCAGTTCTTC. Its translation is CASSEVILRGANNEQFF.

This clonotype was seen repeatedly, ten times or more. The chain carries TRBV12-3 or TRBV12-4 and TRBJ2-7; 8 nucleotides match TRBD1. Germline trimming cut 3 bases from V and 9 bases from J; bases unmatched to any gene: 7. The CDR3 has 13 amino acids. The CDR3 sequence is CASSFGQGGSQYF. The CDR3 region has the DNA TGTGCCAGCAGTTTTGGACAGGGAGGCTCGCAGTACTTC.

The CDR3, as DNA: TGCAGTGCTAGGGGACTAGAGAAGTCCGAGACCCAGTACTTC. Translation gives CSARGLEKSETQYF. This chain links TRBV20-1 with TRBJ2-5, with 8 bases identical to TRBD2. The CDR3 runs to 14 residues. Losses at the gene ends were 3 bases for V and 5 bases for J; bases not matched to a gene: 8. CDR1 and CDR2 (germline): DFQATT, SNEGSKA (reference sequence).

This chain joins TRBV10-3 and TRBJ1-1; 7 nucleotides line up with TRBD1. Per germline, CDR1 ENHRY and CDR2 SYGVKD. V was clipped by 6 bases and J by 5 bases; unmatched bases: 9. The CDR3 sequence is 14 residues long. The CDR3 protein is CAISITSGGTEAFF. As DNA, the CDR3 is TGTGCCATCAGCATCACCTCAGGGGGAACTGAAGCTTTCTTT.

This clonotype came up many times. The chain links TRBV7-9 to TRBJ1-1, with D perhaps TRBD1 (6 bases). Germline CDR1 and CDR2: SEHNR and FQNEAQ (reference sequence). This CDR3 is 17 amino acids long. Trimming stripped 3 bases from V and 1 base from J, with 18 bases between. DNA of the CDR3: TGTGCCAGCAGCTTTCGATGGAGGGGGGTATGGAACACTGAAGCTTTCTTT. Encoded protein: CASSFRWRGVWNTEAFF. Drawing the rest from reference TRBV7-9 and TRBJ1-1, the complete variable domain is DTGVSQNPRHKITKRGQNVTFRCDPISEHNRLYWYRQTLGQGPEFLTYFQNEAQLEKSRLLSDRFSAERPKGSFSTLEIQRTEQGDSAMYLCASSFRWRGVWNTEAFFGQGTRLTVV.

In its sample, this clonotype was seen many times. V is TRBV3-1 and J is TRBJ2-5; D possibly corresponds to TRBD2 (6 bases). There are 13 residues in the CDR3. Germline V CDR1 and CDR2: LGHDT, YNNKEL (reference sequence). Trimming cost V 2 bases and J 5 bases, with 9 bases left between them. CDR3 DNA sequence: TGTGCCAGCAGCCAAACTAGCTTCGAGACCCAGTACTTC. Translated, it gives CASSQTSFETQYF.

This clonotype was picked up many times. The chain is built from TRBV25-1 and TRBJ2-1; perhaps TRBD1 as D (8 bases). CDR3 length: 14 amino acids. Germline V gene data show CDR1 as MGHDK and CDR2 as SYGVNS. V shed 7 bases and J shed 6 bases, with 16 bases lying between them. DNA for the CDR3: TGTGCCAGCACCGGGACAGGCGGGGGCAATGAGCAGTTCTTC. Amino acids: CASTGTGGGNEQFF.

This chain links TRBV7-3 with TRBJ2-5, with a tentative D call TRBD2 (5 bases). The CDR3 runs to 13 residues. Trimming cost V 3 bases and J 4 bases, with 9 bases left between them. CDR1 SGHTA and CDR2 FQGTGA come from the germline V gene. The CDR3 is CASSFGLLETQYF. The CDR3 DNA is TGTGCCAGCAGCTTTGGACTTTTAGAGACCCAGTACTTC.

This clonotype appeared many times. The V gene is TRBV9, the J gene TRBJ1-6; 11 positions agree with TRBD1. CDR3 length equals 18 residues. Germline assignment: CDR1 SGDLS and CDR2 YYNGEE. Unmatched junction bases numbered 15, after V lost 4 bases and J lost 9 bases. As DNA, the CDR3 is TGTGCCAGCAGCTTCCATGGACCGGGACAGGGGGAACGTTCACCCCTCCACTTT. Translated, it gives CASSFHGPGQGERSPLHF.

This clonotype occurred a few times. CDR3 nucleotide sequence: TGCAGTGCTCTCCGAGTCCAAGATGTGGAGACCCAGTACTTC. Amino acid sequence: CSALRVQDVETQYF. This chain connects TRBV20-1 to TRBJ2-1; D gene uncertain. The tail of the sequence fits TRBJ2-5 better, so the J call may be wrong. CDR3 size: 14 residues. Per the germline V gene, CDR1 is DFQATT and CDR2 is SNEGSKA (reference sequence).

This clonotype has ten or more counts. The J gene is TRBJ2-1, the V gene TRBV28; 7 nucleotides align to TRBD2. From germline, CDR1 is MDHEN and CDR2 SYDVKM. The CDR3 spans 14 residues. The V gene end was trimmed by 6 bases and the J gene end by 4 bases; junction bases not matched to a gene: 6. The DNA of the CDR3 is TGTGCCAGCAGGGACGGGAGGATTTACAATGAGCAGTTCTTC. Translated: CASRDGRIYNEQFF.